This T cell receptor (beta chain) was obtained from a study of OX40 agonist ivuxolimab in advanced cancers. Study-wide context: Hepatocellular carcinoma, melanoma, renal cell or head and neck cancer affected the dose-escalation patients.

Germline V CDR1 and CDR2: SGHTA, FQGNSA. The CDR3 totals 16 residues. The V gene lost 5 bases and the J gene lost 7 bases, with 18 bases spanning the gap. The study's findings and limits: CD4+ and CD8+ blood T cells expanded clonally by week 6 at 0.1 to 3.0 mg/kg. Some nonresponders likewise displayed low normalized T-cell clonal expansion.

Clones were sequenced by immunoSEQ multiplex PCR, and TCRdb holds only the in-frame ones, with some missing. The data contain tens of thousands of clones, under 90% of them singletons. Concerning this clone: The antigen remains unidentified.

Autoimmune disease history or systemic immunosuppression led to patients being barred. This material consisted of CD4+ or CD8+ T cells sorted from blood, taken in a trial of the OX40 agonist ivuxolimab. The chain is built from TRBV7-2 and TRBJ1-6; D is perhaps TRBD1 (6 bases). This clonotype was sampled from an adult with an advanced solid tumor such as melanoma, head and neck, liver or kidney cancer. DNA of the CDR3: TGTGCCAGCAGCACATTGAGAGGGGGAGGGAATTCACCCCTCCACTTT. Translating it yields CASSTLRGGGNSPLHF.